This TCR beta chain was recorded in a study of T-cell reconstitution after alpha-beta-depleted transplantation in children. Preparation of the TCRbeta library used unique molecular identifiers. TCRdb reprocessed the PCR reads with MiXCR, giving one entry per CDR3 protein. The repertoire holds around 45,000 distinct CDR3 sequences, around 53% seen once, with around two fifths in the top ten. There are a few counts of this clonotype. Its antigen is unknown. The germline CDR1 and CDR2 sequences are DFQATT and SNEGSKA (reference sequence). The CDR3 loop spans 11 amino acids. Deletions cut 6 bases from V and 1 base from J, with 7 bases between. Regarding the study as a whole: Once a year had passed after transplant, T-cell counts and diversity came mostly from newly produced T cells. After transplant, high TCRbeta diversity at day 60 in some patients arose from surviving recipient T cells and thymic progenitors.

This sequence joins TRBV20-1 and TRBJ2-7; D unclear. Sequenced material: peripheral blood, taken before TCRalphabeta/CD19-depleted stem cell transplant. The TCR comes from a boy in the first two years of life with SCID, due to receive a stem cell transplant. The chain's CDR3 is CSAYRSYEQYF. The DNA of the CDR3 is TGCAGTGCATACAGATCCTACGAGCAGTACTTC.